This TCR beta chain was captured by sequencing in a study of preoperative IRX-2 immunotherapy in early breast cancer. The protocol was immunoSEQ multiplex PCR, while the TCRdb copy is restricted to in-frame clones and leaves out a portion. Of around 57,000 clones in the sample, approximately 93% were seen once. Treatment of the sample: preoperative locoregional IRX-2 cytokine immunotherapy. Samples came from a phase Ib trial of preoperative locoregional IRX-2 cytokine immunotherapy. Germline CDR1 MDHEN, CDR2 SYDVKM. CDR3 length equals 11 residues. Trimming cost V 8 bases and J 8 bases, with 9 bases left between them.

The specimen was taken from a patient treated with IRX-2 immunotherapy. The chain joins TRBV28 to TRBJ1-4, with D unresolved. The source is a human donor with breast cancer. This chain's CDR3 is CASRAGEKLFF. CDR3 nucleotides: TGTGCCAGCCGCGCCGGGGAAAAACTGTTTTTT. Full variable domain (missing parts from reference TRBV28 and TRBJ1-4): DVKVTQSSRYLVKRTGEKVFLECVQDMDHENMFWYRQDPGLGLRLIYFSYDVKMKEKGDIPEGYSVSREKKERFSLILESASTNQTSMYLCASRAGEKLFFGSGTQLSVL.